The 9 T cell receptor beta chains presented below share a single source sample, sequenced in a study of blood T cell repertoires in COVID-19. Assay used: immunoSEQ multiplex PCR; TCRdb lists only in-frame clones, some missing. The sample records approximately 270,000 clones, approximately 90% being singletons. Input material: PBMCs or T cells enriched from blood (not recorded which). The receptors come from a man aged 40-55 years who had been exposed to COVID-19.

The J gene is TRBJ1-4, the V gene TRBV28, with 7 bases matching TRBD1. This CDR3 is built from 12 residues. Looked up from germline, CDR1 is MDHEN and CDR2 is SYDVKM. V was pared by 8 bases and J by 7 bases, with 4 bases of the junction left unmatched. CDR3 residues: CASAGQVEKLFF. DNA of the CDR3: TGTGCCAGCGCCGGACAGGTTGAAAAACTGTTTTTT. Complete variable domain (other parts from reference TRBV28 and TRBJ1-4): DVKVTQSSRYLVKRTGEKVFLECVQDMDHENMFWYRQDPGLGLRLIYFSYDVKMKEKGDIPEGYSVSREKKERFSLILESASTNQTSMYLCASAGQVEKLFFGSGTQLSVL.

The chain combines TRBV19 with TRBJ1-4; perhaps TRBD1 as D (5 bases). Trimming stripped 4 bases from V and 11 bases from J, with 17 bases between. The CDR3 has 14 residues. In germline, CDR1 is LNHDA, CDR2 SQIVND (reference sequence). The CDR3 reads CASSTREGLGKLFF. In DNA, the CDR3 is TGTGCCAGTAGTACCAGGGAGGGCCTCGGGAAACTGTTTTTT.

The chain uses TRBV9 and TRBJ1-3; 8 nucleotides align to TRBD1. V lost 4 bases and J lost 0; bases outside the gene matches: 6. Germline V gene data show CDR1 as SGDLS and CDR2 as YYNGEE. This CDR3 has 16 residues. The CDR3 loop is CASSFRDRSSGNTIYF. The CDR3 DNA is TGTGCCAGCAGCTTCCGGGACAGGAGCTCTGGAAACACCATATATTTT.

The chain recombines TRBV3-1 (or the pseudogene TRBV3-2) with TRBJ2-5; the D is unclear. Germline V gene lookup returns CDR1 LGHDT and CDR2 YNNKEL (reference sequence). CDR3 length: 14 amino acids. The V gene lost 4 bases and the J gene lost 1 base, with 10 bases spanning the gap. The CDR3 sequence: CASSPAGIQETQYF. As DNA, the CDR3 is TGTGCCAGCAGCCCAGCAGGTATCCAAGAGACCCAGTACTTC.

The genes are TRBV28 and TRBJ2-1; D might be TRBD1 (6 bases). V lost 8 bases and J lost 10, with 15 bases in between. Per germline, CDR1 MDHEN and CDR2 SYDVKM. The CDR3 is 12 amino acids. CDR3 region: CASGTQGSEQFF. CDR3 bases: TGTGCCAGCGGAACACAGGGATCCGAGCAGTTCTTC.

The chain uses TRBV10-1 and TRBJ2-7; 8 bases map to TRBD2. CDR1 is WNHNN and CDR2 is SYGVQD in the germline V gene (reference sequence). The V segment lost 4 bases and the J segment 4 bases; nucleotides outside the gene matches: 9. This CDR3 spans 15 amino acids. The CDR3 nucleotides read TGCGCCAGCAGTGCGAAAAGCGGGAGAGTATACGAGCAGTACTTC. The encoded protein is CASSAKSGRVYEQYF.

The chain joins TRBV9 to TRBJ1-4; maybe TRBD1 (6 bases). The CDR3 covers 16 residues. The germline V gene has CDR1 SGDLS and CDR2 YYNGEE. V lost 3 bases to trimming and J lost 0 bases, with 12 bases between them. CDR3 in DNA: TGTGCCAGCAGCGGCGGACAGTCGACAACTAATGAAAAACTGTTTTTT. Translated, it gives CASSGGQSTTNEKLFF.

V and J are TRBV27 and TRBJ1-1, with 9 nucleotides matching TRBD1. This CDR3 region has 13 residues. Germline V gives CDR1 MNHEY, CDR2 SMNVEV (reference sequence). V dropped 6 bases and J dropped 5; count of bases not matched to a gene: 4. CDR3 region: CASRGTGWTEAFF. Written as DNA, the CDR3 is TGTGCCAGCAGGGGGACAGGGTGGACTGAAGCTTTCTTT.

This rearrangement joins TRBV9 to TRBJ2-7, with 7 positions matching TRBD1. With 4 bases clipped from V and 0 bases from J, the junction kept 4 bases outside the gene matches. Germline CDR1 is SGDLS and CDR2 is YYNGEE. The CDR3 loop spans 14 amino acids. The CDR3 bases are TGTGCCAGCAGCTCCACAGGGGTCTCCTACGAGCAGTACTTC. Encoded protein: CASSSTGVSYEQYF.